Shown below are 31 T cell receptor beta chains from a single sample sequenced in a study of CD8 T cells in ankylosing spondylitis. MiXCR, applied by TCRdb to the 5' RACE reads, yields one record per CDR3 protein. Of 150,000 to 200,000 distinct CDR3 sequences listed, under 35% are singletons. Sequencing input: synovial fluid, either unsorted or a sorted T cell fraction (not recorded which). All receptors derive from a male donor with ankylosing spondylitis.

In DNA, the CDR3 is TGTGCCAGCAGCCCTGGGGCCCCCCTGAACACTGAAGCTTTCTTT. It specifies CASSPGAPLNTEAFF. The chain is built from TRBV2 and TRBJ1-1; a possible D gene is TRBD1 (5 bases). Germline-derived CDR1 and CDR2 are SNHLY and FYNNEI. Trimming pared 6 bases from V and 0 bases from J, leaving 14 bases between. The CDR3 totals 15 residues.

The chain couples TRBV6-5 to TRBJ1-2; tentative D call: TRBD1 (5 bases). Germline loops: CDR1 MNHEY, CDR2 SVGAGI. CDR3 length equals 15 residues. Deletions cut 4 bases from V and 1 base from J, with 13 bases between. The CDR3 DNA follows: TGTGCCAGCAGTTCCACGGGGGGGGATAACTATGGCTACACCTTC. It translates to CASSSTGGDNYGYTF.

This clonotype was observed a few times. Here the CDR3 DNA reads TGCAGCGTTGAGGGCCAGGGAACAATGAAGACCCAGTACTTC. Translating gives CSVEGQGTMKTQYF. The chain is built from TRBV29-1 and TRBJ2-5; possible D gene TRBD1, 5 bases. Germline lookup yields CDR1 SQVTM and CDR2 ANQGSEA. V gave up 3 bases and J gave up 6 bases, with 17 bases separating them. This CDR3 has 14 amino acids.

The rearrangement links TRBV29-1 to TRBJ2-7; TRBD2 matches 11 bases. CDR1 SQVTM and CDR2 ANQGSEA come from the germline V gene. The CDR3 has 16 amino acids. V lost 4 bases, J lost 2 bases, and 10 bases stayed unmatched. The CDR3 DNA follows: TGCAGCGTTGCGACAGGGGGACTAGCGGATCCCTACGAGCAGTACTTC. It specifies CSVATGGLADPYEQYF.

A single count supports this clonotype. The chain joins TRBV3-1 to TRBJ1-2; 7 nucleotides agree with TRBD1. Trimming removed 4 bases from V and 8 bases from J; junction bases left unmatched: 7. Germline lookup yields CDR1 LGHDT and CDR2 YNNKEL (reference sequence). CDR3 length: 13 residues. CDR3 in amino acids: CASSRATGQGYTF. In nucleotides, the CDR3 is TGTGCCAGCAGCCGCGCGACAGGGCAAGGCTACACCTTC.

The genes are TRBV2 and TRBJ2-5; D is ambiguous. CDR3 size: 14 residues. V lost 7 bases and J lost 4, with 16 bases in between. CDR1 and CDR2 from the germline V gene are SNHLY and FYNNEI. The CDR3 DNA reads as TGTGCCAGCACTTCCCAACGAACTGTAGAGACCCAGTACTTC. It yields the protein CASTSQRTVETQYF. Full variable domain (remainder filled in from reference TRBV2 and TRBJ2-5): EPEVTQTPSHQVTQMGQEVILRCVPISNHLYFYWYRQILGQKVEFLVSFYNNEISEKSEIFDDQFSVERPDGSNFTLKIRSTKLEDSAMYFCASTSQRTVETQYFGPGTRLLVL.

This clonotype occurred a few times. The chain is built from TRBV6-1 and TRBJ1-5; 12 nucleotides match TRBD1. V was pared by 4 bases and J by 6 bases, with 4 bases of the junction left unmatched. Looked up from germline, CDR1 is MNHNS and CDR2 is SASEGT. CDR3 length: 15 amino acids. The CDR3 region is CASSGGQGAVQPQHF. CDR3 sequence (DNA): TGTGCCAGCAGTGGGGGACAGGGGGCTGTTCAGCCCCAGCATTTT.

This clonotype was counted between two and nine times. The J gene is TRBJ1-2, the V gene TRBV29-1; no firm D call. V lost 2 bases and J lost 0, with 10 bases in between. The CDR3 consists of 14 residues. Germline CDR1 is SQVTM and CDR2 is ANQGSEA. DNA of the CDR3: TGCAGCGTTGAACTTCAGAGACCTAACTATGGCTACACCTTC. Its protein product is CSVELQRPNYGYTF. Complete variable domain (other parts from reference TRBV29-1 and TRBJ1-2): SAVISQKPSRDICQRGTSLTIQCQVDSQVTMMFWYRQQPGQSLTLIATANQGSEATYESGFVIDKFPISRPNLTFSTLTVSNMSPEDSSIYLCSVELQRPNYGYTFGSGTRLTVV.

This clonotype was observed a few times. The gene calls are TRBV5-1 and TRBJ2-4, with D possibly matching TRBD2 (5 bases). Germline CDR1 is SGHRS and CDR2 is YFSETQ. The CDR3 extends over 16 amino acids. Between the trimmed V and J ends, which lost 0 bases and 0 bases, there was a span of 10 bases. This CDR3 reads CASSLGEGLAKNIQYF. The CDR3, as DNA: TGCGCCAGCAGCTTGGGGGAAGGACTAGCCAAAAACATTCAGTACTTC.

This clonotype was found a few times. V gene TRBV20-1 combines with J gene TRBJ2-4; 14 bases align to TRBD2. The V gene end was trimmed by 3 bases and the J gene end by 5 bases; junction bases not matched to a gene: 12. The CDR3 runs to 18 residues. The germline V gene encodes CDR1 DFQATT and CDR2 SNEGSKA (reference sequence). CDR3 sequence reads: CSARTSGGARRSENIQYF. The DNA of the CDR3 is TGCAGTGCTAGGACTAGCGGGGGGGCAAGGAGGTCGGAAAACATTCAGTACTTC.

This clonotype was seen a few times. The chain combines TRBV6-1 with TRBJ2-1; D might be TRBD2 (6 bases). This CDR3 region has 15 residues. From germline, CDR1 is MNHNS and CDR2 SASEGT. Trimming removed 4 bases at V and 3 bases at J, with 13 bases between. CDR3 coding DNA: TGTGCCAGCAGTGCGGACCCGGGGGACTACAATGAGCAGTTCTTC. This translates into CASSADPGDYNEQFF.

This clonotype occurred many times. The chain links TRBV28 to TRBJ1-2; 8 bases match TRBD1. The V gene's germline CDR1 is MDHEN and CDR2 SYDVKM. The V gene end was trimmed by 5 bases and the J gene end by 2 bases; junction bases not matched to a gene: 10. The CDR3 spans 16 residues. This CDR3 reads CASSPGGPAANYGYTF. The CDR3, as DNA: TGTGCCAGCAGTCCAGGGGGCCCAGCCGCGAACTATGGCTACACCTTC.

The table lists this clonotype with many counts. The V gene is TRBV10-3, the J gene TRBJ2-1; tentatively, D is TRBD1 or TRBD2 (6 bases each). With 11 bases removed from V and 13 bases from J, the gap between germline ends came to 24 bases. The CDR3 contains 13 residues. The V gene's germline CDR1 is ENHRY and CDR2 SYGVKD. In DNA, the CDR3 is TGTGCCCACGGGAAGGGGGGTGACGTTAGTCAGTTCTTC. This translates into CAHGKGGDVSQFF.

The chain joins TRBV27 to TRBJ1-5; a weak D match, TRBD1 (6 bases). The germline V gene has CDR1 MNHEY and CDR2 SMNVEV (reference sequence). The CDR3 consists of 14 residues. V gave up 3 bases and J gave up 5 bases, with 11 bases separating them. CDR3 sequence reads: CASSFEGGYQPQHF. The CDR3 DNA follows: TGTGCCAGCAGTTTTGAAGGGGGATATCAGCCCCAGCATTTT.

V usage is TRBV24-1 and J usage is TRBJ2-3; TRBD2 aligns across 10 bases. The CDR3 runs 16 residues. The V and J ends lost 4 bases and 4 bases, in that order; junction bases with no gene match: 7. CDR1 is KGHDR, CDR2 SFDVKD, per germline. The CDR3 region has the DNA TGTGCCACCAGTGACCCTAGCGGGAGCGGGTCAGATACGCAGTATTTT. The encoded protein is CATSDPSGSGSDTQYF.

The chain is built from TRBV9 and TRBJ2-5, with D tentatively TRBD2 (5 bases). Germline lookup yields CDR1 SGDLS and CDR2 YYNGEE. The V end was cut by 0 bases, the J end by 2 bases, with 8 bases between. The CDR3 consists of 14 residues. For the CDR3, the DNA is TGTGCCAGCAGCGTAGCGGGGTTTCAAGAGACCCAGTACTTC. Its translation: CASSVAGFQETQYF.

This rearrangement joins TRBV28 to TRBJ2-3; D is perhaps TRBD1 or TRBD2 (6 bases each). Germline V lookup: CDR1 MDHEN, CDR2 SYDVKM. This CDR3 contains 17 residues. V dropped 5 bases and J dropped 7 bases, with 25 bases sitting between them. DNA for the CDR3: TGTGCCAGCAGTCGCCTCGTGGGGGGCGGTCGACGAAATACGCAGTATTTT. Encoded protein: CASSRLVGGGRRNTQYF.

The rearrangement uses TRBV20-1 and TRBJ1-1; 7 bases match TRBD1. Looked up from germline, CDR1 is DFQATT and CDR2 is SNEGSKA (reference sequence). Trimming removed 2 bases from V and 2 bases from J; junction bases left unmatched: 8. The CDR3 is 15 residues long. CDR3 nucleotides: TGCAGTGCTAGAACTTGGACAGGAGCAAACACTGAAGCTTTCTTT. As protein: CSARTWTGANTEAFF.

The genes are TRBV14 and TRBJ2-5, with 8 bases matching TRBD1. The V gene's germline CDR1 is SGHDN and CDR2 FVKESK. With V trimmed by 3 bases and J by 6 bases, 6 bases remained unmatched. The CDR3 extends over 14 amino acids. This CDR3 is CASSQAGGVKTQYF. The CDR3 DNA reads TGTGCCAGCAGCCAGGCAGGGGGCGTAAAGACCCAGTACTTC. The full variable domain, completed using reference TRBV14 and TRBJ2-5, is EAGVTQFPSHSVIEKGQTVTLRCDPISGHDNLYWYRRVMGKEIKFLLHFVKESKQDESGMPNNRFLAERTGGTYSTLKVQPAELEDSGVYFCASSQAGGVKTQYFGPGTRLLVL.

Only a few counts were recorded for this clonotype. The CDR3 sequence: CASSPTTGGKETQYF. The CDR3 DNA is TGTGCCAGCAGCCCGACGACAGGAGGAAAAGAGACCCAGTACTTC. The chain combines TRBV11-3 with TRBJ2-5, with a weak D call TRBD1 (6 bases). CDR1 SGHNT and CDR2 YENEEA come from the germline V gene. This CDR3 region has 15 residues. Trimming took 5 bases from V and 3 from J, leaving 16 bases between them.

The table lists this clonotype with a few counts. V gene TRBV4-2 combines with J gene TRBJ2-6; the D is unclear. The CDR3 is 16 amino acids. The germline gives CDR1 LGHNA, CDR2 YNFKEQ. V lost 0 bases to trimming and J lost 4 bases, with 10 bases between them. The CDR3 reads CASSQDWVSGANVLTF. As DNA, the CDR3 is TGTGCCAGCAGCCAAGATTGGGTGTCAGGGGCCAACGTCCTGACTTTC.

This clonotype has just a few counts. The chain combines TRBV7-9 with TRBJ2-7, with 7 bases matching TRBD1. This CDR3 has 15 residues. The V and J ends lost 5 bases and 5 bases, in that order; junction bases with no gene match: 12. Per the germline V gene, CDR1 is SEHNR and CDR2 is FQNEAQ (reference sequence). The CDR3 DNA is TGTGCCAGCAGCCTCGGTATGACAGGGACCAACGAGCAGTACTTC. Translated: CASSLGMTGTNEQYF.

The V gene is TRBV12-3 or TRBV12-4, the J gene TRBJ2-5; possibly TRBD1 for D (6 bases). The V gene lost 5 bases and the J gene lost 2 bases, with 15 bases spanning the gap. This CDR3 comprises 15 residues. The chain's CDR3 is CASSTRTDRQETQYF. The CDR3 DNA sequence: TGTGCCAGCAGTACACGGACAGACCGGCAAGAGACCCAGTACTTC.

In its sample, this clonotype was seen a few times. V gene TRBV5-1 combines with J gene TRBJ2-1; 7 nucleotides agree with TRBD2. The trim removed 4 bases at V and 8 bases at J, leaving 12 bases unmatched. The CDR3 has 15 amino acids. Germline V gene data show CDR1 as SGHRS and CDR2 as YFSETQ. CDR3 nucleotide sequence: TGCGCCAGCAGCCCGGGGACTATTCGCATGGATGAGCAGTTCTTC. This gives the protein CASSPGTIRMDEQFF.

This clonotype appeared many times. The chain links TRBV11-2 to TRBJ2-4; 11 bases are a match to TRBD2. The CDR3 contains 15 residues. With V trimmed by 6 bases and J by 9 bases, 10 bases remained unmatched. CDR1 and CDR2 from the germline V gene are SGHAT and FQNNGV. The CDR3 DNA follows: TGTGCCAGCAGACATACTAGCGGGAGTGGGGGCATTCAGTACTTC. Its protein product is CASRHTSGSGGIQYF.

There are many counts of this clonotype. The chain carries TRBV2 and TRBJ2-6; D may be TRBD1 (6 bases). Trimming removed 6 bases at V and 1 base at J, with 19 bases between. The CDR3 totals 18 residues. CDR1 is SNHLY and CDR2 is FYNNEI in the germline V gene. The chain's CDR3 is CASSPTQGIGSGANVLTF. CDR3 DNA sequence: TGTGCCAGCAGCCCTACTCAGGGGATAGGTTCTGGGGCCAACGTCCTGACTTTC.

This chain connects TRBV29-1 to TRBJ1-2; D call uncertain. The V and J ends lost 6 bases and 4 bases respectively, with 12 bases between them. This CDR3 region has 12 residues. Germline V gene sequence: CDR1 SQVTM, CDR2 ANQGSEA. The CDR3 region has the DNA TGCAGCGTGGGAGACACACTCTATGGCTACACCTTC. It specifies CSVGDTLYGYTF.

This chain links TRBV4-2 with TRBJ1-2; D uncertain. CDR1 LGHNA and CDR2 YNFKEQ come from the germline V gene. Trimming left V 2 bases short and J 4 bases short, with 17 bases between. This CDR3 spans 16 amino acids. The CDR3: CASSQPEPSTLYGYTF. DNA for the CDR3: TGTGCCAGCAGCCAACCAGAACCTTCTACCCTCTATGGCTACACCTTC.

This chain uses TRBV9 with TRBJ1-4; D may be TRBD1 (5 bases). Germline loops: CDR1 SGDLS, CDR2 YYNGEE. This CDR3 contains 15 residues. V lost 5 bases and J lost 5, with 16 bases in between. The CDR3 region is CASSVKGTENEKLFF. CDR3 bases: TGTGCCAGCAGTGTCAAAGGGACGGAGAATGAAAAACTGTTTTTT.

This clonotype was detected a few times. The chain recombines TRBV12-3 or TRBV12-4 with TRBJ1-5, with 9 bases identical to TRBD1. V shed 5 bases and J 0 bases; nucleotides not matched to a gene: 14. The CDR3 is 19 amino acids. This CDR3 is CASSPHRDRAALSNQPQHF. The CDR3 DNA sequence: TGTGCCAGCAGTCCCCACCGGGACAGGGCAGCCCTTAGCAATCAGCCCCAGCATTTT.

This clonotype came up many times. The chain has TRBV29-1 and TRBJ1-2, with 7 positions matching TRBD1. Trimming cost V 4 bases and J 4 bases; bases outside gene matches: 3. The CDR3 covers 12 residues. Germline V gene lookup returns CDR1 SQVTM and CDR2 ANQGSEA. The CDR3 DNA follows: TGCAGCGTTGCCGGGACAGTCTATGGCTACACCTTC. Encoded protein: CSVAGTVYGYTF.